This T cell receptor (beta chain) was profiled in a study of T cell changes during pregnancy in multiple sclerosis. Trimming removed 5 bases from V and 4 bases from J, with 15 bases in between. The CDR3 extends over 15 amino acids. Germline assignment: CDR1 SEHNR and CDR2 FQNEAQ (reference sequence). Only in-frame clones appear in the TCRdb table, and some are missing; sequencing was by immunoSEQ multiplex PCR. The table lists 100,000 or so clones, over 85% of them singletons. The chain links TRBV7-9 to TRBJ2-1; tentative D call: TRBD1 (6 bases). The clonotype comes from a female donor in good health, enrolled as a control in a pregnancy study. The material was peripheral blood, obtained after pregnancy. CDR3 residues: CASSATGTLYNEQFF. The CDR3 DNA follows: TGTGCCAGCAGCGCCACCGGGACACTTTACAATGAGCAGTTCTTC. Full variable domain (missing parts from reference TRBV7-9 and TRBJ2-1): DTGVSQNPRHKITKRGQNVTFRCDPISEHNRLYWYRQTLGQGPEFLTYFQNEAQLEKSRLLSDRFSAERPKGSFSTLEIQRTEQGDSAMYLCASSATGTLYNEQFFGPGTRLTVL.